This T cell receptor (beta chain) was recovered during a study of blood T cell repertoires in COVID-19. At the level of the study: Samples of COVID-19 (acute and convalescent) were obtained from the United States, Italy and Spain. Sources were T cells, B-cell-depleted T cells, or PBMCs; the material itself was cDNA or gDNA.

This clone appeared once. CDR3 size: 14 residues. Germline V gene lookup returns CDR1 SGHNT and CDR2 YENEEA. Losses at the gene ends were 5 bases for V and 3 bases for J; bases not matched to a gene: 5. In the source study's methods: Reference gene primer amplification yielded estimated nucleated cell counts. Generated by immunoSEQ multiplex PCR, the TCRdb table keeps only in-frame clones and is missing some. V and J calls and clone size are given by that table; D and trimming were obtained from the DNA. Among more than 200,000 clones listed, 81% were seen once. The sequence derives from a woman of 80 years or more with acute or convalescent COVID-19. V gene TRBV11-3 combines with J gene TRBJ2-3; 7 nucleotides line up with TRBD1. Sequenced sample: peripheral blood. The CDR3 DNA reads TGTGCCAGCAGCGGCCGACAGGGAACAGATACGCAGTATTTT. Translated: CASSGRQGTDTQYF.